One sample yielded the 11 T cell receptor beta chains listed below, sequenced in a study of type 1 regulatory T cells. One entry per CDR3 protein, called by TCRdb with MiXCR from the reads. The sample has 60,000 to 80,000 distinct CDR3 sequences; roughly 60% are singletons. For these receptors, no antigen is known. The sample taken for sequencing was cultured T cells, either the whole culture or a sorted T cell fraction (not recorded which). Subset denoted: Tr1-enriched cell product generated in vitro against host alloantigens. Receptors originate from a human donor in good health.

The chain employs TRBV15 and TRBJ2-3; the D gene could be TRBD1 or TRBD2 (5 bases each). The V gene lost 4 bases and the J gene lost 6 bases, with 26 bases spanning the gap. Germline V CDR1 and CDR2: LNHNV, YYDKDF (reference sequence). This CDR3 spans 18 amino acids. CDR3 in DNA: TGTGCCACCAGCAAGGGACGGAAAGGCCGGACCCTTTCGGATACGCAGTATTTT. The encoded protein is CATSKGRKGRTLSDTQYF.

V usage is TRBV18 and J usage is TRBJ2-2; D may be TRBD1 or TRBD2 (5 bases each). This CDR3 contains 15 residues. Trimming pared 3 bases from V and 5 bases from J, leaving 13 bases between. Germline CDR1 is KGHSH and CDR2 is LQKENI. CDR3 in amino acids: CASSPQGVRTGELFF. The CDR3 bases are TGTGCCAGCTCACCCCAGGGAGTTCGAACCGGGGAGCTGTTTTTT.

The genes are TRBV7-9 and TRBJ1-1; D unclear. The CDR3 totals 16 residues. The germline V and J ends were trimmed by 5 bases and 1 base, with 17 bases remaining between them. Per germline, CDR1 SEHNR and CDR2 FQNEAQ (reference sequence). DNA of the CDR3: TGTGCCAGCAGCCCACCCTCGCATGTCCGGAACACTGAAGCTTTCTTT. Translated, it gives CASSPPSHVRNTEAFF.

The chain recombines TRBV5-1 with TRBJ1-2; D is undetermined. This CDR3 is 15 amino acids long. CDR1 and CDR2 from the germline V gene are SGHRS and YFSETQ. V was shortened by 4 bases and J by 2 bases, with 15 bases between the two germline ends. For the CDR3, the DNA is TGCGCCAGCAGCCTGGGGTGGGGATCCAACTATGGCTACACCTTC. Its protein is CASSLGWGSNYGYTF. Complete variable domain (other parts from reference TRBV5-1 and TRBJ1-2): KAGVTQTPRYLIKTRGQQVTLSCSPISGHRSVSWYQQTPGQGLQFLFEYFSETQRNKGNFPGRFSGRQFSNSRSEMNVSTLELGDSALYLCASSLGWGSNYGYTFGSGTRLTVV.

This clonotype has just a few counts. The chain is built from TRBV12-3 or TRBV12-4 and TRBJ2-7; D may be TRBD2 (5 bases). V lost 7 bases to trimming and J lost 5 bases, with 18 bases between them. There are 14 residues in the CDR3. The CDR3 here is CASTRQDFDHEQYF. As DNA, the CDR3 is TGTGCCAGCACCCGGCAGGACTTCGACCACGAGCAGTACTTC.

This clonotype came up a few times. This chain links TRBV28 with TRBJ2-1; tentative D call: TRBD2 (5 bases). The CDR3 totals 13 residues. The V gene's germline CDR1 is MDHEN and CDR2 SYDVKM. Trimming stripped 7 bases from V and 4 bases from J, with 11 bases between. CDR3 region: CASTASRYNEQFF. The DNA for the CDR3 is TGTGCCAGCACCGCTAGCAGATACAATGAGCAGTTCTTC.

The chain links TRBV12-3 or TRBV12-4 to TRBJ2-3; tentative D call: TRBD1 (6 bases). V lost 6 bases, J lost 2 bases, and 12 bases lay in between. The CDR3 totals 14 residues. Here the CDR3 reads CASRGTRPTDTQYF. The CDR3, as DNA: TGTGCCAGCAGGGGGACAAGGCCCACAGATACGCAGTATTTT.

The rearrangement joins TRBV20-1 to TRBJ2-7; possible D gene TRBD2, 6 bases. Germline V lookup: CDR1 DFQATT, CDR2 SNEGSKA (reference sequence). V was pared by 1 base and J by 5 bases, with 12 bases between. This CDR3 contains 13 residues. The CDR3 nucleotides are TGCAGTGCTAGAGTCGGGAGTACCAACGAGCAGTACTTC. This translates into CSARVGSTNEQYF.

V gene TRBV12-3 or TRBV12-4 combines with J gene TRBJ1-5, with 7 bases aligning to TRBD1. The junction had 8 bases not matched to a gene; V was cut back by 5 bases and J by 1 base. The CDR3 is made up of 16 amino acids. This chain's CDR3 is CASSERTGGSNQPQHF. The CDR3 DNA sequence: TGTGCCAGCAGTGAACGGACAGGCGGGAGCAATCAGCCCCAGCATTTT.

The chain combines TRBV7-3 with TRBJ2-3; unclear D gene. This CDR3 contains 15 residues. Germline values: CDR1 SGHTA, CDR2 FQGTGA. Trimming cost V 1 base and J 4 bases, with 12 bases left between them. This CDR3 is CASSLSRDFADTQYF. In DNA, the CDR3 is TGTGCCAGCAGCTTAAGTAGAGATTTCGCAGATACGCAGTATTTT.

This clonotype was picked up a small number of times. The chain couples TRBV5-1 to TRBJ2-1, with TRBD2 identical over 8 bases. The V gene end was trimmed by 4 bases and the J gene end by 4 bases; junction bases not matched to a gene: 7. This CDR3 spans 15 amino acids. CDR1 is SGHRS, CDR2 YFSETQ, per germline. The CDR3 loop is CASSDGTSSYNEQFF. Written as DNA, the CDR3 is TGCGCCAGCAGCGATGGGACTAGTTCGTACAATGAGCAGTTCTTC.